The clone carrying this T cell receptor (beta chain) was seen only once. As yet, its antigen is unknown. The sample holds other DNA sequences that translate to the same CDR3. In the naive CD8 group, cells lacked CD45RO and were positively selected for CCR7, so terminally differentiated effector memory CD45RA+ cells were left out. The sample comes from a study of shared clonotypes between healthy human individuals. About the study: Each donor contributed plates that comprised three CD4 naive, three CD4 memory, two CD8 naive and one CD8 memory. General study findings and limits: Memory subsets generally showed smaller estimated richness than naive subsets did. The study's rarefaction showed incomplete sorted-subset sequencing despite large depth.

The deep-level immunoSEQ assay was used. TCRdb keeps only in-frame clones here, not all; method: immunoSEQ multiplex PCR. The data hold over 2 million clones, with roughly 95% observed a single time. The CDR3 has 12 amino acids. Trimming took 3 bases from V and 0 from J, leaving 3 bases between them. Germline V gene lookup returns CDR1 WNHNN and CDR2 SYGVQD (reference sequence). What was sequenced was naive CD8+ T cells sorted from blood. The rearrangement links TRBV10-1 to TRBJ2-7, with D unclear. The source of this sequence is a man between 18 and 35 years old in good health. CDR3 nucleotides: TGCGCCAGCAGTGAAGGCTCCTACGAGCAGTACTTC. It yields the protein CASSEGSYEQYF.